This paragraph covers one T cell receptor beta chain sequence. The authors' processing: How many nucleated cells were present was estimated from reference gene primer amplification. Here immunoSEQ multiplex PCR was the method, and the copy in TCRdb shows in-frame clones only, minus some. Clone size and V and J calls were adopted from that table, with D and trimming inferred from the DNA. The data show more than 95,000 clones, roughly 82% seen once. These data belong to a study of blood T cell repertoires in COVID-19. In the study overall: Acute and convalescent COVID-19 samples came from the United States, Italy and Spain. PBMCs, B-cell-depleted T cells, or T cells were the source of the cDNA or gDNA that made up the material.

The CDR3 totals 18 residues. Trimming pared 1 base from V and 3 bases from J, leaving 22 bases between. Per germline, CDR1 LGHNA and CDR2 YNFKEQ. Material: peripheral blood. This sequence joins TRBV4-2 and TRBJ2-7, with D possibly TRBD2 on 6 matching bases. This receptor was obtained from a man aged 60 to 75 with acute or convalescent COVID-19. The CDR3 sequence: CASSQALPLPGVHYEQYF. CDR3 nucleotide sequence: TGTGCCAGCAGCCAAGCCCTTCCCCTACCGGGAGTTCACTACGAGCAGTACTTC.